This TCR beta chain was documented in a study of CXCR3-negative and CXCR3-positive naive CD8 T cells. Study overall: Across all libraries, TRB reads numbered some 140 million, with about 1.5 +/- 0.3 million in each library.

This CDR3 contains 16 residues. Germline V gene sequence: CDR1 LNHDA, CDR2 SQIVND (reference sequence). Findings and limits, study-wide: CXCR3-expressing naive cells carried TRB CDR3s more hydrophobic than those of CXCR3-negative naive cells.

Researchers sorted some 270,000 cells of each CD8+ T cell subset in triplicate. The TRB libraries of cDNA were built by UMI-labeled 5' RACE. TCRdb reanalyzed the 5' RACE reads, giving one entry per CDR3 protein sequence and no DNA. The table lists 120,000 to 150,000 distinct CDR3 sequences, with 0.25% to 0.3% in the top ten. In the case of this clonotype: The antigen is not known.

The V gene is TRBV19, the J gene TRBJ1-5; TCRdb reports TRBD1, a call that lacks DNA to check it against. The sequencing sample was made of naive CXCR3+ CD8+ T cells from blood. Subset specified: CD45RO-CCR7+CD27+CD95- naive CD8+ T cells expressing CXCR3 (TNR3+). The origin of this receptor is a human donor in good health. Some clones in this sample may be carry-over from other donors' samples. The CDR3: CASTITGTHSNQPQHF. The whole variable domain, remainder taken from reference TRBV19 and TRBJ1-5, is DGGITQSPKYLFRKEGQNVTLSCEQNLNHDAMYWYRQDPGQGLRLIYYSQIVNDFQKGDIAEGYSVSREKKESFPLTVTSAQKNPTAFYLCASTITGTHSNQPQHFGDGTRLSIL.